The present T cell receptor (beta chain) was sequenced within a study of T-cell memory formation after mild COVID-19. Study in general: The TCR clusters were mostly specific to one donor. General study results and limits: For second-wave clones that peaked at day 37, SARS-CoV-2 specificity went unverified. Shrinking CD4+ clones were chiefly CM and EM; CD8+ ones were chiefly EMRA.

Barcoded TCR alpha and TCR beta cDNA libraries with UMIs came from 5'RACE using constant-segment primers. Each CDR3 protein is one row after TCRdb ran MiXCR on the 5' RACE reads. The table includes roughly 150,000 distinct CDR3 sequences, 10% to 15% detected once. This clonotype has a handful of counts. Its antigen is undetermined. CDR3 length: 12 residues. CDR1 and CDR2 from the germline V gene are SGHTA and FQGNSA. The V and J ends lost 1 base and 12 bases respectively, with 10 bases between them. The receptor was isolated from a man aged 18 to 30 who had mild COVID-19 (a few samples of this study predate the infection). Cell type and time point are not known. The J gene is TRBJ2-1, the V gene TRBV7-2; a possible D gene is TRBD2 (6 bases). The sample was PBMCs or a T cell subset sorted from them (not recorded which). CDR3 residues: CASSLEEGGQFF. The CDR3, as DNA: TGTGCCAGCAGCTTAGAGGAGGGAGGGCAGTTCTTC.